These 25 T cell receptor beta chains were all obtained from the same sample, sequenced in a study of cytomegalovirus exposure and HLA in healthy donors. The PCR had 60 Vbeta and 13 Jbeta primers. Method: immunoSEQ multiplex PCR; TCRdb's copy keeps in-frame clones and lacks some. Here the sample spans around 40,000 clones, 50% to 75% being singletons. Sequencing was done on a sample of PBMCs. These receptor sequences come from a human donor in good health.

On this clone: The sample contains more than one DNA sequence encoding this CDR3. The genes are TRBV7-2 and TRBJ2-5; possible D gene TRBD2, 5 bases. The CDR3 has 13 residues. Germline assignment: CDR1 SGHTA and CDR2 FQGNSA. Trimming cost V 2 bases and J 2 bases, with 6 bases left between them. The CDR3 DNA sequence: TGTGCCAGCAGCTTAACTAGGCAAGAGACCCAGTACTTC. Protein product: CASSLTRQETQYF.

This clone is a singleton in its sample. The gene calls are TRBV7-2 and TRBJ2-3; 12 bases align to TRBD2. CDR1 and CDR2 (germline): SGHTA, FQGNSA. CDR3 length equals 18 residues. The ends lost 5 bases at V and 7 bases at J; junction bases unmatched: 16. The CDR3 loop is CASSPKRSSGGAMNTQYF. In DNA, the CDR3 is TGTGCCAGCAGCCCGAAGCGATCTAGCGGGGGGGCCATGAATACGCAGTATTTT.

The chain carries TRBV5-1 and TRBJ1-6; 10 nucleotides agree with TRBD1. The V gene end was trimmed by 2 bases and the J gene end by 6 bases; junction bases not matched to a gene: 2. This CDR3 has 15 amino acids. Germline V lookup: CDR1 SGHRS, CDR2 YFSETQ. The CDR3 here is CASSLRTGGNSPLHF. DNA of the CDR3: TGCGCCAGCAGCTTACGGACAGGGGGTAATTCACCCCTCCACTTT.

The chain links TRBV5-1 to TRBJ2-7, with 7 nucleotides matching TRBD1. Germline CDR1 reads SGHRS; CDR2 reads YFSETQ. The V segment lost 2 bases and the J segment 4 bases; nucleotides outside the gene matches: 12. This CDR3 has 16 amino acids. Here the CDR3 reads CASSLTTGNPLYEQYF. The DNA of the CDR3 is TGCGCCAGCAGCTTAACGACAGGGAATCCGTTGTACGAGCAGTACTTC.

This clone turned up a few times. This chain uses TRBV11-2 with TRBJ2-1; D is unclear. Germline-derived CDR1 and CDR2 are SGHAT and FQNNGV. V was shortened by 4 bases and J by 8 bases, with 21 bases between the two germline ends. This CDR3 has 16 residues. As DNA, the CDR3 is TGTGCCAGCAGCTCCTATGGCCGGGTGGGTTGGGATGAGCAGTTCTTC. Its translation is CASSSYGRVGWDEQFF.

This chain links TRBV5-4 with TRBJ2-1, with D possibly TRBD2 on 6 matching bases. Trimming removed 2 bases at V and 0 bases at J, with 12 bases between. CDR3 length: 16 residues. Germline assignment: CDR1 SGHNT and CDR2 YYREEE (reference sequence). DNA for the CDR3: TGTGCCAGCAGCTTCGGCGCGGGAAGCTCCTACAATGAGCAGTTCTTC. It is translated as CASSFGAGSSYNEQFF.

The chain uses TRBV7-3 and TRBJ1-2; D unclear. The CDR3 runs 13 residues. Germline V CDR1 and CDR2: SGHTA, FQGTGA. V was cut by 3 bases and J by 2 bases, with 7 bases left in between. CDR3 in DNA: TGTGCCAGCAGCTTTGGAGGCAACTATGGCTACACCTTC. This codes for CASSFGGNYGYTF.

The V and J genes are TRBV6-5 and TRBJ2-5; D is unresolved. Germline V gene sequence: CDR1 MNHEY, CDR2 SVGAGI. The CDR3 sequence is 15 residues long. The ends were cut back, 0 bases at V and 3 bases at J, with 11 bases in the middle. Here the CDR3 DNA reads TGTGCCAGCAGTTACTCGTACGGGTCCAAAGAGACCCAGTACTTC. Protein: CASSYSYGSKETQYF.

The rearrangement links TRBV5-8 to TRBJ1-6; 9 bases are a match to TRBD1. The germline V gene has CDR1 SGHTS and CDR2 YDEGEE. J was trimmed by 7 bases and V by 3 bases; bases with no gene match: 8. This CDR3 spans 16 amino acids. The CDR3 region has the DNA TGTGCCAGCAGCTCGAGACCGGGACAGGGAAATTCACCCCTCCACTTT. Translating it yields CASSSRPGQGNSPLHF.

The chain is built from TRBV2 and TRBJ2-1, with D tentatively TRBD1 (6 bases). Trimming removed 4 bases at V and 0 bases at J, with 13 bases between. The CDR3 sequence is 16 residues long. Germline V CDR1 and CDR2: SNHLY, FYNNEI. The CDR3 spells CASSVKQGNSYNEQFF. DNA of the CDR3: TGTGCCAGCAGTGTAAAACAGGGAAACTCCTACAATGAGCAGTTCTTC.

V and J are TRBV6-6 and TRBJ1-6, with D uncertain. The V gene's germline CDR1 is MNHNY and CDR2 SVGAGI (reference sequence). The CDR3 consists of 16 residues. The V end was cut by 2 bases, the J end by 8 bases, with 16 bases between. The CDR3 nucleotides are TGTGCCAGCAGTTACGTGGCGGTCCCGGGTCATTCACCCCTCCACTTT. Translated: CASSYVAVPGHSPLHF.

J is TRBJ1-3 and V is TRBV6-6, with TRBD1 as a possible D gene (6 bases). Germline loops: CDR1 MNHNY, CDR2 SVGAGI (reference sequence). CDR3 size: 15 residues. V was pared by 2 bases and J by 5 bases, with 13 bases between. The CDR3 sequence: CASSYAGGLRNTIYF. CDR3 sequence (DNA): TGTGCCAGCAGTTACGCGGGGGGGCTGAGAAACACCATATATTTT.

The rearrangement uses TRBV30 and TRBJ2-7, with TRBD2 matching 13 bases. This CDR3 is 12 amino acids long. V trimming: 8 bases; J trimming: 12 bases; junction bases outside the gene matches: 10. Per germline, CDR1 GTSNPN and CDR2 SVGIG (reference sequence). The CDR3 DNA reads TGTGCCCGAGGGACTAGCGGGGCCCTATCGTACTTC. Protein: CARGTSGALSYF.

CDR3 DNA: TGTGCCAGCAGTACCCGGGGCTCTGGGGCCAACGTCCTGACTTTC. It codes for CASSTRGSGANVLTF. This chain uses TRBV9 with TRBJ2-6; D possibly corresponds to TRBD2 (5 bases). V was pared by 5 bases and J by 0 bases, with 9 bases between. This CDR3 contains 15 residues. Germline CDR1 SGDLS, CDR2 YYNGEE. The variable domain in full, completed from reference TRBV9 and TRBJ2-6, reads DSGVTQTPKHLITATGQRVTLRCSPRSGDLSVYWYQQSLDQGLQFLIQYYNGEERAKGNILERFSAQQFPDLHSELNLSSLELGDSALYFCASSTRGSGANVLTFGAGSRLTVL.

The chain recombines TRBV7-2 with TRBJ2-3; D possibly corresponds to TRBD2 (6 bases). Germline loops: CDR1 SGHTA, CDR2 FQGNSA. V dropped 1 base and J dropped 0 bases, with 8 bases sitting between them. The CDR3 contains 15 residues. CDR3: CASSLVRGSTDTQYF. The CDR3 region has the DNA TGTGCCAGCAGCTTAGTACGGGGGAGCACAGATACGCAGTATTTT.

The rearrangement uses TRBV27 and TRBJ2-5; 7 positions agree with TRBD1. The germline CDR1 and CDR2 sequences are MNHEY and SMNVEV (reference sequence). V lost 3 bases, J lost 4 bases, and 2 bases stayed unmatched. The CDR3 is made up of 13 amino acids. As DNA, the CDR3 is TGTGCCAGCAGTTTGTCAGGGGGAGAGACCCAGTACTTC. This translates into CASSLSGGETQYF.

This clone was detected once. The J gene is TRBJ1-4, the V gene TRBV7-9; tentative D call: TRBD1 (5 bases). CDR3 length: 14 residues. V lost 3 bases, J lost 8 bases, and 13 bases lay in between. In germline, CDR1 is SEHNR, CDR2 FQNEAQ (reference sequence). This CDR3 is CASSLGLASEKLFF. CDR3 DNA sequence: TGTGCCAGCAGCTTGGGACTAGCGAGCGAAAAACTGTTTTTT.

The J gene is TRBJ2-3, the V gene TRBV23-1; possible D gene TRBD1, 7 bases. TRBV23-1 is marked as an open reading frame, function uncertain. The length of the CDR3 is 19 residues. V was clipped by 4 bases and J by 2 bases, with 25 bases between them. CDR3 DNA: TGCGCCAGCAGTCGATACAGGGGCGGAGGGATGCAAAACACAGATACGCAGTATTTT. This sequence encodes CASSRYRGGGMQNTDTQYF.

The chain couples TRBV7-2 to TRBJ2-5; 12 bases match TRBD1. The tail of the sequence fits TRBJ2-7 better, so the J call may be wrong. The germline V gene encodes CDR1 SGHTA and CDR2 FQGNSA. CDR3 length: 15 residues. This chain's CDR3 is CASSSTGTGGLEQYF. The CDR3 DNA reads TGTGCCAGCAGCTCGACCGGGACAGGGGGCCTCGAGCAGTACTTC.

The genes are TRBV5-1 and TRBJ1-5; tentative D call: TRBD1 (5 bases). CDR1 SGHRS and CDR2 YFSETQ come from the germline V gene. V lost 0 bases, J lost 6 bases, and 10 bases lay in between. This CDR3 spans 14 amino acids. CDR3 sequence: CASSLGSGLQPQHF. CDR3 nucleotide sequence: TGCGCCAGCAGCTTGGGGTCAGGGCTTCAGCCCCAGCATTTT. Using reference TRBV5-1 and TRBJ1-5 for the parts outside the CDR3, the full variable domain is KAGVTQTPRYLIKTRGQQVTLSCSPISGHRSVSWYQQTPGQGLQFLFEYFSETQRNKGNFPGRFSGRQFSNSRSEMNVSTLELGDSALYLCASSLGSGLQPQHFGDGTRLSIL.

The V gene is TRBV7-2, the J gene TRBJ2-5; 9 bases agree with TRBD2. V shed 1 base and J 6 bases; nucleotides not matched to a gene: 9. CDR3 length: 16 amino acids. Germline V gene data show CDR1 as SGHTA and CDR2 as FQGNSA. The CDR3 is CASSLVMAGGPKTQYF. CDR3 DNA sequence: TGTGCCAGCAGCTTAGTAATGGCGGGGGGGCCCAAGACCCAGTACTTC.

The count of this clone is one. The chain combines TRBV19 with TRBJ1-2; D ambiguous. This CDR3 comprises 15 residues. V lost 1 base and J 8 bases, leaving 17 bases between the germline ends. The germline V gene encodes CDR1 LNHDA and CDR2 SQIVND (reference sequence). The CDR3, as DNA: TGTGCCAGTAGTATAGCAGGAAGTTCCTTCGTCGGCTACACCTTC. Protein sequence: CASSIAGSSFVGYTF.

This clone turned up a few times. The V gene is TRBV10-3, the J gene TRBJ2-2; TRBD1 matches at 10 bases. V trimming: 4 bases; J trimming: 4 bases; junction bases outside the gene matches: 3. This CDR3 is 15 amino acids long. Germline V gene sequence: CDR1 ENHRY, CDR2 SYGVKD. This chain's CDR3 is CAISGDRGLTGELFF. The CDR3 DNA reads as TGTGCCATCAGTGGGGACAGGGGACTCACCGGGGAGCTGTTTTTT.

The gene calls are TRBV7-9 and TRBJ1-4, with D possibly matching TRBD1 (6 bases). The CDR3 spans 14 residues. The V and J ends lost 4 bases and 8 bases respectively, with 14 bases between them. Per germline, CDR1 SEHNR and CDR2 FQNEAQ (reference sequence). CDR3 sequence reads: CASSSTGLEEKLFF. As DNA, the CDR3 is TGTGCCAGCAGCTCGACAGGTCTTGAGGAAAAACTGTTTTTT.

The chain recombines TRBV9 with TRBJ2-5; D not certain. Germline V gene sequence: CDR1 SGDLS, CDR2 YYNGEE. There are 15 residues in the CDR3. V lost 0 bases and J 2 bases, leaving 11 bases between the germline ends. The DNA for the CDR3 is TGTGCCAGCAGCGTAGGGGCAGTAGATCAAGAGACCCAGTACTTC. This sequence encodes CASSVGAVDQETQYF. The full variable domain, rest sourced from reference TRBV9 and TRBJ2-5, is DSGVTQTPKHLITATGQRVTLRCSPRSGDLSVYWYQQSLDQGLQFLIQYYNGEERAKGNILERFSAQQFPDLHSELNLSSLELGDSALYFCASSVGAVDQETQYFGPGTRLLVL.